Below, one T cell receptor (beta chain) is given with its context. Its binding antigen is unknown. Per-nucleotide qualities are absent, and no much larger clonotype sits a single base away. The source of the sample is a study of cytomegalovirus exposure and HLA in healthy donors (TCRdb year 2017). Background for the entire study: In an earlier analysis of approximately 500 of the donors, 276 Gb of sequence data and some 100 million unique TCR beta sequences from about 179 million T cells were reported. Donor age, sex, ethnicity and CMV serostatus were collected together with the repertoire data. Genome-wide SNP genotypes for about 55% of the roughly 670 donors were used in a later genetic analysis, which treated that subset as a discovery cohort. To study patterns of TCR occurrence, a later analysis re-analyzed previously published TCR beta repertoires from 650 to 750 donors and added high-resolution HLA genotyping. In addition to the first cohort of roughly 700 subjects, a separate validation cohort of around 110 different subjects was used. Typing coverage varied by locus: roughly 620-640 donors for A, B, C, DRB1 and DQB1; approximately 500 for DQA1; 606 for DPA1; approximately 490 for DPB1. An early release covering 550 to 650 HLA-typed donors comprised about 300 gigabases of sequencing data and roughly 86 million unique TCR sequences. The study aimed to test whether cataloging public T cell receptors could reveal signatures of past pathogen exposure. Class I and class II HLA loci were covered by the typing at four-digit resolution. All discovery cohort repertoires had been generated using a single sequencing platform. The study combined high-throughput TCR immunosequencing, statistical association of individual TCRs with disease status, and machine learning to predict cytomegalovirus infection status. The genetic ancestry cluster associated with self-reported Caucasian donors included 80% to 90% of the 398 genotyped donors. In an earlier analysis of 500 to 650 of the donors, high-throughput TCR beta sequencing was used to judge whether each TCR beta V gene segment behaved as functional or pseudogenic. A handful of DR-DQ haplotypes were handled as single units for association and clustering because linkage in the cohort was strong. In the later analysis, no new phenotypic data were used to find candidate immune exposures; instead, reliance was placed on TCR beta sequences and their occurrence across donors. On average, roughly 240,000 unique TCR beta nucleotide sequences were sequenced per donor among roughly 430 genotyped donors of the cohort, with roughly 18% of those sequences being non-productive. The study profiled the T cell repertoires of under 850 subjects by immunosequencing and related them to cytomegalovirus serostatus.

CDR1 LNHDA and CDR2 SQIVND are derived from the germline V gene (reference sequence). At the junction V is shortened by 2 bases and J by 6 bases; bases outside the gene matches: 18. From the cysteine up to the phenylalanine, the CDR3 has a length of 19 residues. This entry keeps only the CDR3 DNA: 57 bases, framed from base 1. General conclusions and limits of the study: According to a later analysis, parvovirus B19, influenza, CMV and Epstein-Barr virus appeared linked to several top co-occurrence clusters. In a later analysis, the rate of TCR association differed among HLA loci, with DRB1 alleles having the most associated TCRs and HLA-C alleles having the fewest. According to a later genetic analysis, donors in an Asian-associated ancestry cluster had fewer N-insertions in productive TCRs than the approximately 670-donor mean. A further reported finding was that TCR beta sequences accurately predicted the HLA-A and HLA-B alleles for most subjects in the first cohort. CMV serostatus was the only immune exposure information available for the cohort. Most TCR sequences were observed very rarely across donors, whereas some public TCRs were present in many individuals. A cluster of highly shared sequence variants was judged likely to be a technical artifact of the sequencing pipeline. Because HLA typing was missing for some donors at each locus, association tests included only the typed subset. Compared with equally common non-associated chains, HLA-associated TCR beta chains in a later analysis were more clonally expanded and had lower generation probabilities. The 87-base-pair reads could not distinguish some IMGT-functional V segments, including TRBV6-2 and TRBV6-3, so those segments were excluded. According to a later analysis, most CMV-associated TCR beta chains appeared to be HLA-restricted, and the HLA associations seemed to be driven largely by CMV exposure. A later analysis associated 16,951 TCR beta sequences with specific HLA alleles at a false discovery rate of 0.05. The classifier was reported to diagnose cytomegalovirus status with high specificity and sensitivity in both the original and validation cohorts. This cohort had only TCR beta chains sequenced, and the lack of alpha or paired-chain data limited which features could be detected. In vitro tests confirmed that three of the cytomegalovirus-associated TCR beta chains recognize cytomegalovirus antigens. According to the authors, the approach could potentially be generalized to other disease states and immunological phenotypes. The presence/absence analyses assumed that sequencing depth was roughly uniform across donors, and that assumption may not be true. In an earlier analysis of about 540 of the donors, most TCR beta V segments were observed in productive rearrangements about 87% or about 30% of the time, broadly matching IMGT annotations. Linkage disequilibrium might explain the correlated functional status among segregating V segments, but an unknown experimental factor could not be excluded. The study gave a list of under 200 TCR beta chains associated with cytomegalovirus. When HLA alleles, especially DR and DQ, strongly co-occurred, attributing TCR associations to individual alleles was difficult. Because counts were too low, seventeen rarely observed V segments, including chromosome 9 orphons, were left out of the earlier analysis of about 620 of the donors. An association between a missense DCLRE1C variant and V-gene and J-gene trimming of TCR beta chains was found in a later genetic analysis and replicated in an independent cohort.

The cohort consisted of 650 to 700 healthy bone marrow donors. At the time of sampling, every cohort member was nominally healthy, though immune exposures that went unrecorded were likely present. The donor tested CMV seronegative and was one of the 352 seronegative cohort members. Each donor provided a peripheral blood sample, and peripheral blood mononuclear cells were used for TCR beta sequencing. The Qiagen DNeasy Blood Extraction Kit was used to extract genomic DNA from the blood cell samples. Library prep was done by the immunoSEQ multiplex PCR assay. The multiplex PCR relied on a mix of 60 forward primers for TCR Vbeta segments and 13 reverse primers for TCR Jbeta segments. A multiplex PCR assay on genomic DNA amplified the CDR3 region of rearranged TCR beta genes. The amplified TCR beta libraries were sequenced on the Illumina HiSeq System as 87-base-pair reads. In the authors' own workflow: A later analysis tallied about 77 million unique TCR beta chains across the approximately 670 repertoires, and about 10 million of those chains were shared by two or more donors. To remove PCR and sequencing errors, raw reads were error-corrected and collapsed into unique sequences using a nearest-neighbor algorithm that merged closely related sequences. To assign V, D and J gene segments, CDR3 sequences were aligned to IMGT reference sequences. For a sequence to be retained, a match of at least six nucleotides was required to both a V gene segment and a J gene segment. Rearrangements were called productive when the CDR3 lacked stop codons and stayed in frame with V and J; all others were non-productive. Following IMGT convention, CDR3 was defined as the stretch from the second conserved V-encoded cysteine to the conserved J-encoded phenylalanine. In an earlier analysis of approximately 590 of the donors, sequences lacking an unambiguous match to a single V gene segment were excluded. In an earlier analysis of 587 of the donors, a V segment was called functional when productive rearrangements were above 56.7%, and segregating when the standard deviation between donors exceeded 5%. To diagnose cytomegalovirus status from the catalog of TCR beta chain sequences, a statistical classification framework was built. V and J gene assignment, in a later analysis, came from comparing TCR nucleotide sequences with IMGT/GENE-DB human TR gene sequences. Using the TCRdist pipeline, a later analysis assigned CDR3 sequences along with most-parsimonious VDJ recombination scenarios. In a later analysis, each TCR beta chain was defined by its CDR3 amino acid sequence together with its V-gene family, and reads without a unique V-gene family were excluded. A later analysis removed 500 to 650 highly shared, low-generation-probability nucleotide sequences to deal with suspected cross-contamination and a sequencing artifact. In a later analysis, a clonal expansion index for each public chain was calculated from normalized within-repertoire ranks of inferred template counts. Generation probabilities in a later analysis came from a VDJ recombination model fitted to out-of-frame rearrangements, and those results were checked against IGoR. In a later analysis, TCR-TCR, TCR-HLA and TCR-CMV co-occurrence was scored with hypergeometric tests, and a repertoire-size bias correction was applied to TCR pairs. In a later analysis, false discovery rates were estimated by permuting HLA or CMV assignments 20 times. In a later analysis, co-occurring TCRs were grouped with DBSCAN, and TCRdist sequence similarity was added when clustering was performed within HLA-allele-positive subsets. Repertoires with fewer than 30,000 or more than 120,000 public chains were left out of co-occurrence clustering, as were about 5 repertoires with anomalous nucleotide sharing. TCRdb limited this immuneACCESS table to in-frame rearrangements with V and J called. A share of clones is missing; checked studies link under half to unresolved V genes, and the rest is unexplained. V and J calls and clone size are copied from that table; D and trimming were computed from the DNA. The sample table holds some 120,000 clones, of which 65% to 85% were seen once. Approximately 0.22% of the sample lies in the top ten.

The TCR sequence derives from a man aged 45-65 years in good health and CMV-seronegative. This chain is built from TRBV19 and TRBJ2-3, and TRBD1 aligns with 9 junction nucleotides. Sequenced sample: PBMCs. The CDR3 protein: CASSITRGPGTGMADTQYF. The nucleotide sequence is given as TGTGCCAGTAGTATAACTCGAGGCCCCGGGACAGGGATGGCGGATACGCAGTATTTT.